This T cell receptor beta chain was identified in a study of T cells in Graves' hyperthyroidism and ophthalmopathy. About the study: Peripheral blood was secured at the point of initial diagnosis, before any treatment.

Amplified regions were TCR beta CDR3 sequences from RNA transcripts. The study used the HTBI primer set for a first-round RT-PCR of the TCR CDR3. One entry per CDR3 protein results from TCRdb running MiXCR on the multiplex PCR reads. The sample consists of some 740,000 distinct CDR3 sequences, approximately 15% of them appearing once. Findings of the study overall: Ophthalmopathy got predicted by the model a median roughly 6.1 months before its onset. Most clonotypes expanded in thyroid above 0.001 were likewise present in blood.

This clonotype has only a few counts. Its antigen is not identified. V lost 4 bases to trimming and J lost 0 bases; unmatched junction nucleotides: 5. This CDR3 spans 16 amino acids. The V gene's germline CDR1 is SGHNT and CDR2 YENEEA. Aged 18 to 65, the patients had hyperthyroidism that was newly diagnosed and had lasted under 2 months. Sequencing was carried out using blood. The rearrangement joins TRBV11-3 to TRBJ2-3; 9 nucleotides align to TRBD2. The receptor was derived from a woman younger than 30 with Graves' hyperthyroidism. CDR3 sequence reads: CASSSRTSESTDTQYF. The CDR3 DNA reads as TGTGCCAGCAGCTCCCGGACTAGCGAGAGCACAGATACGCAGTATTTT.